The 32 T cell receptor beta chains below all came from one sample that was sequenced in a study of cytomegalovirus exposure and HLA in healthy donors. Both 60 Vbeta primers and 13 Jbeta primers went into the PCR. Sequencing used immunoSEQ multiplex PCR; TCRdb keeps in-frame clones, though not all of them. The sample contains approximately 210,000 clones, 60% to 80% of which appear only once. The specimen was PBMCs. The receptors were sampled from a male donor in good health and CMV-seronegative.

This clone was seen a handful of times. The chain links TRBV14 to TRBJ2-1; the match to TRBD2 covers 7 bases. V shed 6 bases and J 0 bases; nucleotides not matched to a gene: 8. The CDR3 has 16 residues. The germline gives CDR1 SGHDN, CDR2 FVKESK. CDR3: CASSRSSGVSYNEQFF. The CDR3 DNA sequence: TGTGCCAGCAGTCGCTCTAGCGGAGTCTCCTACAATGAGCAGTTCTTC.

The chain combines TRBV11-3 with TRBJ2-1; maybe TRBD2 (6 bases). The CDR3 spans 16 residues. Germline V lookup: CDR1 SGHNT, CDR2 YENEEA. Between the trimmed V and J ends, which lost 1 base and 8 bases, there was a span of 18 bases. CDR3 amino acids: CASSLGRRELGDEQFF. In nucleotides, the CDR3 is TGTGCCAGCAGCTTAGGAAGGAGGGAGCTCGGGGATGAGCAGTTCTTC.

The J gene is TRBJ2-3, the V gene TRBV9; TRBD1 is a possible D gene (5 bases). Germline CDR1 SGDLS, CDR2 YYNGEE. The CDR3 extends over 13 amino acids. The V gene lost 3 bases and the J gene lost 2 bases, with 7 bases spanning the gap. CDR3 nucleotides: TGTGCCAGCAGCGCACAGGTCACAGATACGCAGTATTTT. Residues: CASSAQVTDTQYF. The variable domain in full, with the rest retrieved from reference TRBV9 and TRBJ2-3, is DSGVTQTPKHLITATGQRVTLRCSPRSGDLSVYWYQQSLDQGLQFLIQYYNGEERAKGNILERFSAQQFPDLHSELNLSSLELGDSALYFCASSAQVTDTQYFGPGTRLTVL.

This chain uses TRBV11-1 with TRBJ2-7; 7 bases are a match to TRBD2. CDR1 SGHAT and CDR2 FQDESV come from the germline V gene (reference sequence). Germline trimming cut 0 bases from V and 3 bases from J; bases unmatched to any gene: 2. The CDR3 sequence is 14 residues long. CDR3 amino acids: CASSLAGEGYEQYF. Here the CDR3 DNA reads TGTGCCAGCAGCTTAGCTGGGGAGGGCTACGAGCAGTACTTC.

The V and J genes are TRBV7-2 and TRBJ2-1; 9 bases map to TRBD2. V shed 3 bases, J shed 3 bases, and the junction held 3 bases outside the gene matches. CDR1 is SGHTA, CDR2 FQGNSA, per germline. The CDR3 sequence is 15 residues long. The CDR3 region is CASSFFSGSYNEQFF. In DNA form, the CDR3 reads TGTGCCAGCAGCTTTTTTAGCGGGAGCTACAATGAGCAGTTCTTC. Variable domain in full (rest from reference TRBV7-2 and TRBJ2-1): GAGVSQSPSNKVTEKGKDVELRCDPISGHTALYWYRQSLGQGLEFLIYFQGNSAPDKSGLPSDRFSAERTGGSVSTLTIQRTQQEDSAVYLCASSFFSGSYNEQFFGPGTRLTVL.

This sequence joins TRBV7-2 and TRBJ1-5, with D uncertain. V was trimmed by 5 bases and J by 7 bases, leaving 9 bases between them. The CDR3 is 12 residues long. Per the germline V gene, CDR1 is SGHTA and CDR2 is FQGNSA. The CDR3 nucleotides are TGTGCCAGCAGCCCCGTGGGCCAGCCCCAGCATTTT. It encodes CASSPVGQPQHF.

V gene TRBV15 combines with J gene TRBJ2-7; D possibly corresponds to TRBD2 (5 bases). The CDR3 has 15 residues. The ends were cut back, 3 bases at V and 4 bases at J, with 16 bases in the middle. Per germline, CDR1 LNHNV and CDR2 YYDKDF (reference sequence). Written as DNA, the CDR3 is TGTGCCACCAGCAGTCCAAAAAGGACTCCGTACGAGCAGTACTTC. Translating gives CATSSPKRTPYEQYF. The full variable domain, completed using reference TRBV15 and TRBJ2-7, is DAMVIQNPRYQVTQFGKPVTLSCSQTLNHNVMYWYQQKSSQAPKLLFHYYDKDFNNEADTPDNFQSRRPNTSFCFLDIRSPGLGDTAMYLCATSSPKRTPYEQYFGPGTRLTVT.

This clone was picked up one time. This sequence joins TRBV15 and TRBJ2-7; 8 bases map to TRBD1. This CDR3 region has 17 residues. After removal of 1 base from V and 6 bases from J, the junction contained 14 bases not matched to a gene. Looked up from germline, CDR1 is LNHNV and CDR2 is YYDKDF (reference sequence). The CDR3 protein is CATSRGGSGQVFGEQYF. Written as DNA, the CDR3 is TGTGCCACCAGCAGAGGGGGTTCGGGACAGGTATTTGGCGAGCAGTACTTC.

This rearrangement joins TRBV19 to TRBJ2-1, with TRBD2 as a possible D gene (6 bases). This CDR3 region has 15 residues. V was trimmed by 11 bases and J by 0 bases, leaving 17 bases between them. The germline V gene has CDR1 LNHDA and CDR2 SQIVND (reference sequence). CDR3 region: CAAARDLSSYNEQFF. The DNA for the CDR3 is TGTGCCGCAGCCCGGGACTTAAGCTCCTACAATGAGCAGTTCTTC.

V gene TRBV30 combines with J gene TRBJ1-2; possible D gene TRBD1, 6 bases. Germline assignment: CDR1 GTSNPN and CDR2 SVGIG (reference sequence). CDR3 length equals 14 residues. Trimming removed 2 bases from V and 4 bases from J, with 14 bases in between. The CDR3 spells CAWSYTGYPYGYTF. CDR3 nucleotide sequence: TGTGCCTGGAGTTACACAGGGTATCCCTATGGCTACACCTTC.

The chain couples TRBV6-1 to TRBJ2-2; 12 nucleotides agree with TRBD2. CDR3 length equals 19 residues. The ends lost 3 bases at V and 2 bases at J; junction bases unmatched: 10. From germline, CDR1 is MNHNS and CDR2 SASEGT. The CDR3 coding sequence is TGTGCCAGCAGTGACACGGGACTAGCGGGTGGCACTAACACCGGGGAGCTGTTTTTT. It is translated as CASSDTGLAGGTNTGELFF.

The table lists this clone with a count of one. The V call is TRBV9, the J call TRBJ1-1, with a weak D call TRBD1 (6 bases). Trimming cost V 4 bases and J 2 bases, with 15 bases left between them. In germline, CDR1 is SGDLS, CDR2 YYNGEE. The CDR3 totals 15 residues. CDR3 in amino acids: CASSLSGALNTEAFF. The CDR3 region has the DNA TGTGCCAGCAGCTTGTCAGGGGCCCTAAACACTGAAGCTTTCTTT. The entire variable domain, with the rest obtained from reference TRBV9 and TRBJ1-1, is as follows: DSGVTQTPKHLITATGQRVTLRCSPRSGDLSVYWYQQSLDQGLQFLIQYYNGEERAKGNILERFSAQQFPDLHSELNLSSLELGDSALYFCASSLSGALNTEAFFGQGTRLTVV.

V and J are TRBV6-5 and TRBJ2-1; TRBD2 matches 9 bases. V was clipped by 4 bases and J by 6 bases; unmatched bases: 7. Germline assignment: CDR1 MNHEY and CDR2 SVGAGI. The CDR3 loop spans 15 amino acids. For the CDR3, the DNA is TGTGCCAGCAGTTTGCTAGCGGGATCGTTCAATGAGCAGTTCTTC. This gives the protein CASSLLAGSFNEQFF.

Only a few counts were recorded for this clone. The J gene is TRBJ2-5, the V gene TRBV25-1; 10 bases line up with TRBD2. From germline, CDR1 is MGHDK and CDR2 SYGVNS. V dropped 8 bases and J dropped 2; count of bases not matched to a gene: 14. CDR3 length: 17 amino acids. For the CDR3, the DNA is TGTGCCAGCTCGTTACCCAGCGGGAGGGGATTTCAAGAGACCCAGTACTTC. Protein: CASSLPSGRGFQETQYF.

The chain employs TRBV5-5 and TRBJ1-1; 9 positions agree with TRBD1. Per germline, CDR1 SGHKS and CDR2 YYEKEE (reference sequence). J gave up 2 bases and V 4 bases, and 12 bases lay outside the gene matches. The CDR3 contains 17 residues. CDR3 DNA sequence: TGTGCCAGCAGCCGTGGGACAGGGCTACCCTTAAACACTGAAGCTTTCTTT. Translation: CASSRGTGLPLNTEAFF.

V is TRBV25-1 and J is TRBJ1-2; 12 positions agree with TRBD1. J gave up 9 bases and V 8 bases, and 16 bases lay outside the gene matches. CDR1 MGHDK and CDR2 SYGVNS come from the germline V gene. The CDR3 spans 16 residues. CDR3 DNA sequence: TGTGCCAGCTCGGGCCATAACTCCGGGACAGGGGGCCGCTACACCTTC. Protein: CASSGHNSGTGGRYTF.

The gene calls are TRBV13 and TRBJ2-7; D is possibly TRBD1 (5 bases). Trimming shortened V by 5 bases and J by 4 bases, and 12 bases separated the two germline ends. This CDR3 region has 13 residues. CDR1 PRHDT and CDR2 FYEKMQ come from the germline V gene (reference sequence). CDR3 DNA: TGTGCCAGCAGCCAGCCTCAGGGTTACGAGCAGTACTTC. The encoded protein is CASSQPQGYEQYF. Supplemented by reference TRBV13 and TRBJ2-7, the full variable domain reads AAGVIQSPRHLIKEKRETATLKCYPIPRHDTVYWYQQGPGQDPQFLISFYEKMQSDKGSIPDRFSAQQFSDYHSELNMSSLELGDSALYFCASSQPQGYEQYFGPGTRLTVT.

This sequence joins TRBV30 and TRBJ2-5; possibly TRBD2 for D (5 bases). With 0 bases removed from V and 4 bases from J, the gap between germline ends came to 9 bases. The CDR3 is 13 amino acids. Germline V gene sequence: CDR1 GTSNPN, CDR2 SVGIG (reference sequence). The CDR3 spells CAWSVGRRETQYF. The CDR3, as DNA: TGTGCCTGGAGTGTAGGGAGACGAGAGACCCAGTACTTC.

This sequence joins TRBV27 and TRBJ2-3; 11 positions match TRBD2. CDR3 length: 15 amino acids. With V trimmed by 7 bases and J by 3 bases, 6 bases remained unmatched. Germline values: CDR1 MNHEY, CDR2 SMNVEV (reference sequence). CDR3 protein: CASTPGTSGTDTQYF. CDR3 coding DNA: TGTGCCAGCACTCCTGGGACTAGCGGTACAGATACGCAGTATTTT.

This chain joins TRBV28 and TRBJ2-3; 10 nucleotides agree with TRBD2. This CDR3 spans 15 amino acids. CDR1 MDHEN and CDR2 SYDVKM come from the germline V gene. V lost 6 bases, J lost 5 bases, and 8 bases stayed unmatched. As DNA, the CDR3 is TGTGCCAGCAGAGTAACTAGCGGGGTTGTAGATACGCAGTATTTT. Translating it yields CASRVTSGVVDTQYF.

The V and J genes are TRBV27 and TRBJ1-5; TRBD1 agrees at 9 bases. J was trimmed by 7 bases and V by 2 bases; bases with no gene match: 9. This CDR3 is 16 amino acids long. Germline V gene sequence: CDR1 MNHEY, CDR2 SMNVEV (reference sequence). In DNA form, the CDR3 reads TGTGCCAGCAGTTTAGCCGGGACAGGGTTAGGGCAGCCCCAGCATTTT. This codes for CASSLAGTGLGQPQHF.

The chain combines TRBV28 with TRBJ2-7; TRBD2 matches 11 bases. Germline V gene lookup returns CDR1 MDHEN and CDR2 SYDVKM. J lost 2 bases, V lost 5 bases, and 8 bases had no gene match. CDR3 length: 16 amino acids. The CDR3 DNA sequence: TGTGCCAGCAGTACCGGACTAGCGGGCGGAACCTACGAGCAGTACTTC. It codes for CASSTGLAGGTYEQYF.

This clone has only a few counts. In DNA form, the CDR3 reads TGTGCCATCAGTGAACCTAGCGGGGGCTTGGAGACCCAGTACTTC. Its translation is CAISEPSGGLETQYF. The V and J genes are TRBV10-3 and TRBJ2-5; 10 bases are a match to TRBD2. J lost 5 bases, V lost 3 bases, and 6 bases had no gene match. Germline CDR1 and CDR2: ENHRY and SYGVKD. This CDR3 contains 15 residues.

The rearrangement uses TRBV4-3 and TRBJ1-2, with 9 nucleotides matching TRBD1. V shed 1 base, J shed 2 bases, and the junction held 2 bases outside the gene matches. The CDR3 totals 15 residues. Germline values: CDR1 LGHNA, CDR2 YSLEER. The CDR3 nucleotides are TGCGCCAGCAGCCAAGGGGGACAGGGAAACTATGGCTACACCTTC. Its protein product is CASSQGGQGNYGYTF.

Worth noting for this clone: Other nucleotide sequences from this sample produce the same CDR3. The chain links TRBV9 to TRBJ1-1; 11 bases agree with TRBD1. The CDR3 sequence is 14 residues long. V was pared by 4 bases and J by 4 bases, with 3 bases of the junction left unmatched. In germline, CDR1 is SGDLS, CDR2 YYNGEE. CDR3 loop: CASSPGTGGTEAFF. As DNA, the CDR3 is TGTGCCAGCAGCCCCGGGACAGGGGGCACTGAAGCTTTCTTT.

This clone was observed a few times. This chain joins TRBV4-2 and TRBJ2-7; 7 nucleotides line up with TRBD1. The V gene end was trimmed by 1 base and the J gene end by 3 bases; junction bases not matched to a gene: 9. The CDR3 is 16 residues long. Germline loops: CDR1 LGHNA, CDR2 YNFKEQ. The CDR3 nucleotides are TGTGCCAGCAGCCAAGCCCCCGGGACAGACTACTACGAGCAGTACTTC. Its translation: CASSQAPGTDYYEQYF.

This clone is a singleton in its sample. The gene calls are TRBV2 and TRBJ2-7; TRBD2 aligns across 12 bases. Looked up from germline, CDR1 is SNHLY and CDR2 is FYNNEI. Germline trimming cut 6 bases from V and 4 bases from J; bases unmatched to any gene: 7. The length of the CDR3 is 15 residues. This chain's CDR3 is CASSSTSGRSYEQYF. The CDR3 DNA is TGTGCCAGCAGCTCAACTAGCGGGAGGTCATACGAGCAGTACTTC.

The V call is TRBV15, the J call TRBJ1-4, with D possibly matching TRBD1 (5 bases). V lost 3 bases and J 5 bases, leaving 13 bases between the germline ends. Germline-derived CDR1 and CDR2 are LNHNV and YYDKDF (reference sequence). This CDR3 comprises 15 residues. CDR3 nucleotides: TGTGCCACCAGCAGTAGCCGGCAGGGAAATGAAAAACTGTTTTTT. Translated, it gives CATSSSRQGNEKLFF.

The rearrangement uses TRBV11-1 and TRBJ1-2; possibly TRBD1 for D (5 bases). The germline gives CDR1 SGHAT, CDR2 FQDESV (reference sequence). The CDR3 is 16 residues long. Trimming took off 1 base at V and 6 bases at J, with 18 bases between the two ends. The CDR3 DNA is TGTGCCAGCAGCTTAGTAGGCGGCGACAGTGGGGATGGCTACACCTTC. This codes for CASSLVGGDSGDGYTF. The full variable domain, in which reference TRBV11-1 and TRBJ1-2 provide the parts outside the CDR3, is EAEVAQSPRYKITEKSQAVAFWCDPISGHATLYWYRQILGQGPELLVQFQDESVVDDSQLPKDRFSAERLKGVDSTLKIQPAELGDSAMYLCASSLVGGDSGDGYTFGSGTRLTVV.

There are a few counts of this clone. The chain couples TRBV7-8 to TRBJ2-7; possible D gene TRBD1, 5 bases. Germline lookup yields CDR1 SGHVS and CDR2 FQNEAQ. This CDR3 has 15 residues. V shed 0 bases and J shed 4 bases, with 13 bases lying between them. CDR3 sequence (DNA): TGTGCCAGCAGCTTAGCGAGAGGCAGGGCGTACGAGCAGTACTTC. As protein: CASSLARGRAYEQYF.

A few counts support this clone. The chain links TRBV9 to TRBJ1-2; 11 positions match TRBD1. V was clipped by 4 bases and J by 4 bases; unmatched bases: 3. CDR1 is SGDLS, CDR2 YYNGEE, per germline. This CDR3 spans 14 amino acids. The CDR3 region has the DNA TGTGCCAGCAGCCCTGGGACAGGGGGCTATGGCTACACCTTC. Translated, it gives CASSPGTGGYGYTF.

V usage is TRBV6-5 and J usage is TRBJ2-7, with 12 bases that match TRBD1. The junction had 4 bases not matched to a gene; V was cut back by 0 bases and J by 7 bases. This CDR3 has 15 residues. Looked up from germline, CDR1 is MNHEY and CDR2 is SVGAGI. In DNA form, the CDR3 reads TGTGCCAGCAGTTACTCGGGACAGGGGGCAAGAGAGCAGTACTTC. Protein product: CASSYSGQGAREQYF.